This entry lists 8 T cell receptor beta chains sequenced from one sample in a study of blood T cells in healthy people across ages. Combining a sample-barcoded 5' primer with a J-beta primer mix, a second PCR ran for about 6 to 12 cycles. TCRdb reprocessed the 5' RACE reads with MiXCR, giving one entry per CDR3 protein. The data hold about 750,000 distinct CDR3 sequences, with roughly 50% observed a single time. The sample comprised blood. The receptors were gathered from a man older than 75 in good health.

This clonotype was seen a few times. V gene TRBV10-3 combines with J gene TRBJ2-7, with 12 nucleotides matching TRBD2. CDR3 length equals 15 residues. CDR1 is ENHRY, CDR2 SYGVKD, per germline. J was trimmed by 6 bases and V by 6 bases; bases with no gene match: 9. CDR3 sequence (DNA): TGTGCCATCAGCAAACTAGCGGGAGGTCGGGTCGAGCAGTACTTC. It yields the protein CAISKLAGGRVEQYF.

There are a few counts of this clonotype. The V call is TRBV20-1, the J call TRBJ2-1; D gene unclear. Germline assignment: CDR1 DFQATT and CDR2 SNEGSKA (reference sequence). The CDR3 is 13 amino acids. The V and J ends lost 5 bases and 5 bases respectively, with 13 bases between them. The CDR3 spells CSAYADHHNEQFF. The CDR3, as DNA: TGCAGTGCTTACGCGGACCACCACAATGAGCAGTTCTTC.

Regarding this clonotype: Mismatch with germline at one junction end may stem from a read error. The rearrangement joins TRBV28 to TRBJ1-5; 8 nucleotides line up with TRBD1. This CDR3 spans 15 amino acids. From germline, CDR1 is MDHEN and CDR2 SYDVKM. CDR3 bases: TGTGTCAGCAGTCGACAGGGGCGGGGCAATCAGCCCCAGCATTTT. Amino acids: CVSSRQGRGNQPQHF.

This clonotype was seen a few times. The CDR3 here is CATSDPGQGGHEQYF. The CDR3 region has the DNA TGTGCCACCAGTGATCCGGGACAGGGTGGCCACGAGCAGTACTTC. V gene TRBV24-1 combines with J gene TRBJ2-7; TRBD1 matches 9 bases. This CDR3 contains 15 residues. Per the germline V gene, CDR1 is KGHDR and CDR2 is SFDVKD. The J segment lost 5 bases and the V segment lost 3 bases, leaving 7 bases of the junction unmatched.

V is TRBV6-1 and J is TRBJ2-7, with D possibly being TRBD1 (6 bases). Per germline, CDR1 MNHNS and CDR2 SASEGT. CDR3 length: 16 amino acids. With 6 bases removed from V and 2 bases from J, the gap between germline ends came to 20 bases. CDR3 in DNA: TGTGCCAGCAGGCCGCGCCCAGGGGTTGGCACCTACGAGCAGTACTTC. Encoded protein: CASRPRPGVGTYEQYF.

V usage is TRBV28 and J usage is TRBJ1-1; a possible D gene is TRBD1 (5 bases). The length of the CDR3 is 13 residues. Germline V lookup: CDR1 MDHEN, CDR2 SYDVKM. The V end lost 8 bases, the J end lost 5 bases, and 15 bases lay between the germline ends. The CDR3 loop reads CASAPAGDTEAFF. CDR3 sequence (DNA): TGTGCCAGCGCACCGGCGGGGGATACTGAAGCTTTCTTT. The complete variable domain, with remaining parts taken from reference TRBV28 and TRBJ1-1, reads DVKVTQSSRYLVKRTGEKVFLECVQDMDHENMFWYRQDPGLGLRLIYFSYDVKMKEKGDIPEGYSVSREKKERFSLILESASTNQTSMYLCASAPAGDTEAFFGQGTRLTVV.

Turning to this clonotype: A much more abundant neighbour one base away suggests this may be a read error. The J gene is TRBJ2-1, the V gene TRBV18; 10 positions agree with TRBD2. With 3 bases clipped from V and 7 bases from J, the junction kept 9 bases outside the gene matches. From germline, CDR1 is KGHSH and CDR2 LQKENI. The CDR3 extends over 16 amino acids. The CDR3 loop reads CASSPTGSSGSNEQFF. CDR3 sequence (DNA): TGTGCCAGCTCACCGACGGGGTCTAGCGGGAGTAATGAGCAGTTCTTC.

This clonotype was seen a single time. The rearrangement uses TRBV5-1 and TRBJ2-2; 9 bases match TRBD2. The CDR3 extends over 17 amino acids. With 2 bases clipped from V and 4 bases from J, the junction kept 9 bases outside the gene matches. Germline assignment: CDR1 SGHRS and CDR2 YFSETQ. The CDR3 bases are TGCGCCAGCAGCTTTCTTTCCCTAGCGGGATCCACCGGGGAGCTGTTTTTT. Its protein is CASSFLSLAGSTGELFF.